This is a list of T cell receptor beta chains from one sample in a study of blood T cells in healthy people across ages. A single record per CDR3 protein comes from TCRdb applying MiXCR to the 5' RACE reads. The sample carries approximately 1,700,000 distinct CDR3 sequences, approximately 40% recorded once. The sample comprised blood. Receptor source: a human donor in good health. Each CDR3 is given with its conserved first and last residue. Fields, in order: D gene, clone size, V gene, CDR3 length, J gene, CDR3 protein, CDR3 DNA. The D gene is left open where the match is weak. Clone size, where shown, is once, few, many, or a class for clones that have expanded.

>NA|NA|TRBV24-1|17|TRBJ2-1
CATSDSGRGTANNEQFF
TGTGCCACCAGTGATAGTGGTCGGGGAACAGCCAACAATGAGCAGTTCTTC
>NA|NA|TRBV4-2|16|TRBJ1-3
CASSLPGAGPGNTIYF
TGTGCCAGCAGCCTTCCGGGCGCAGGCCCTGGAAACACCATATATTTT
>NA|few|TRBV7-2|14|TRBJ2-5
CASSRSRDQETQYF
TGTGCCAGCAGCCGAAGCAGGGATCAAGAGACCCAGTACTTC
>NA|NA|TRBV12-3/TRBV12-4|17|TRBJ1-1
CASSLDDRWRGRTEAFF
TGTGCCAGCAGTTTAGACGACAGGTGGCGCGGAAGGACTGAAGCTTTCTTT
>NA|NA|TRBV9|20|TRBJ1-2
CASSVGFLGGGDGNLNGYTF
TGTGCCAGCAGCGTAGGCTTTTTGGGGGGGGGCGATGGAAACCTAAATGGCTACACCTTC
>NA|few|TRBV7-6|15|TRBJ2-2
CASSLYSQNTGELFF
TGTGCCAGCAGCTTATACTCCCAGAACACCGGGGAGCTGTTTTTT
>NA|NA|TRBV2|10|TRBJ1-2
CACGAYGYTF
TGTGCGTGCGGGGCGTATGGCTACACCTTC
>NA|few|TRBV24-1|15|TRBJ1-2
CATSEARDNNYGYTF
TGTGCCACCAGTGAGGCGAGAGACAATAACTATGGCTACACCTTC
>TRBD1|few|TRBV20-1|16|TRBJ2-3
CSARDSGDRGTDTQYF
TGCAGTGCTAGAGATTCGGGGGACAGGGGTACAGATACGCAGTATTTT
>NA|many|TRBV29-1|10|TRBJ2-5
CSGEEETQYF
TGCAGCGGGGAAGAAGAGACCCAGTACTTC
>TRBD1|NA|TRBV7-2|15|TRBJ2-1
CASSRPGQGVNEQFF
TGTGCCAGCAGCCGCCCGGGACAGGGAGTCAATGAGCAGTTCTTC